This TCR beta chain was documented in a study of post-analysis software for immune sequencing data. The overall study: Recorded disease courses covered relapsing-remitting, secondary progressive and progressive-relapsing multiple sclerosis. Some patients had no subtype annotation. Study results and caveats: Among multiple sclerosis patients, normalized Chao1 diversity was significantly below that of controls. Samples prepared in the same batch strongly co-clustered by F measure.

cDNA libraries for TCR beta contained unique molecular identifiers. The source material, roughly 0.9 to 11 million T cells, gave rise to 400,000 to 550,000 cDNA molecules. TCRdb redid the calling of the PCR reads with MiXCR, one entry per CDR3 protein. The sample contains hundreds of thousands of distinct CDR3 sequences, roughly 45% of which appear only once. As concerns this clonotype: The antigen is undetermined.

This clonotype originated in a girl between 10 and 17 years old with multiple sclerosis. What was sequenced was blood.

The CDR3 spells CSVEGFDSSYGYTF. The CDR3 DNA is TGCAGCGTTGAAGGATTTGACAGTTCCTATGGCTACACCTTC. V and J are TRBV29-1 and TRBJ1-2; tentative D call: TRBD1 (5 bases). V lost 1 base and J 4 bases, leaving 13 bases between the germline ends. Germline CDR1 is SQVTM and CDR2 is ANQGSEA. The CDR3 length is 14 residues. Complete variable domain (other parts from reference TRBV29-1 and TRBJ1-2): SAVISQKPSRDICQRGTSLTIQCQVDSQVTMMFWYRQQPGQSLTLIATANQGSEATYESGFVIDKFPISRPNLTFSTLTVSNMSPEDSSIYLCSVEGFDSSYGYTFGSGTRLTVV.